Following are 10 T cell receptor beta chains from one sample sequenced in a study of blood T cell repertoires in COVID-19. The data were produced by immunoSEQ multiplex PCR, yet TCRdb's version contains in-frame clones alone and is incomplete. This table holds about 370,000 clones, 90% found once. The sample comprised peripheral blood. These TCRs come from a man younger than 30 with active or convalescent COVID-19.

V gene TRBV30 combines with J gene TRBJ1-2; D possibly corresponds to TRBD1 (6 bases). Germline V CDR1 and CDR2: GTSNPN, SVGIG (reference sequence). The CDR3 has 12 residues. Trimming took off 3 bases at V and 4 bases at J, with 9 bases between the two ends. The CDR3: CAWRKDSYGYTF. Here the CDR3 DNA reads TGTGCCTGGAGGAAGGACAGCTATGGCTACACCTTC. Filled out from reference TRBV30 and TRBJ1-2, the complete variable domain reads SQTIHQWPATLVQPVGSPLSLECTVEGTSNPNLYWYRQAAGRGLQLLFYSVGIGQISSEVPQNLSASRPQDRQFILSSKKLLLSDSGFYLCAWRKDSYGYTFGSGTRLTVV.

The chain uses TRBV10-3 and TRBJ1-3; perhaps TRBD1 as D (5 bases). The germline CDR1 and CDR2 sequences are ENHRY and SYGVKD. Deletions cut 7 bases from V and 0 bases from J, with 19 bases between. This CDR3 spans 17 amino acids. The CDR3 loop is CAIMRTITSASGNTIYF. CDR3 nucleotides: TGTGCCATCATGAGGACAATCACCTCCGCCTCTGGAAACACCATATATTTT.

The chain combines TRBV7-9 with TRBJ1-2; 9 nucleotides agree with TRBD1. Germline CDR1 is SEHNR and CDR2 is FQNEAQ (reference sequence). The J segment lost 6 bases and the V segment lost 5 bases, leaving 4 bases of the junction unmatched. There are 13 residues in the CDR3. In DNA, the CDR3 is TGTGCCAGCAGCCGGGGACAGGGAGATGGCTACACCTTC. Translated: CASSRGQGDGYTF. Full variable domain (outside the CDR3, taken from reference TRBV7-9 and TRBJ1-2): DTGVSQNPRHKITKRGQNVTFRCDPISEHNRLYWYRQTLGQGPEFLTYFQNEAQLEKSRLLSDRFSAERPKGSFSTLEIQRTEQGDSAMYLCASSRGQGDGYTFGSGTRLTVV.

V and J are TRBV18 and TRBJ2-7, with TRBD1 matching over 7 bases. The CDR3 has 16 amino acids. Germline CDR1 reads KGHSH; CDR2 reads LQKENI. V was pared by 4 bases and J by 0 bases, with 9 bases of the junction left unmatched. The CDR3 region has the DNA TGTGCCAGCTCACTCAGTAGAGGGACAGCCTCCTACGAGCAGTACTTC. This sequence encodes CASSLSRGTASYEQYF. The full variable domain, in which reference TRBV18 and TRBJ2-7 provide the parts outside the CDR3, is NAGVMQNPRHLVRRRGQEARLRCSPMKGHSHVYWYRQLPEEGLKFMVYLQKENIIDESGMPKERFSAEFPKEGPSILRIQQVVRGDSAAYFCASSLSRGTASYEQYFGPGTRLTVT.

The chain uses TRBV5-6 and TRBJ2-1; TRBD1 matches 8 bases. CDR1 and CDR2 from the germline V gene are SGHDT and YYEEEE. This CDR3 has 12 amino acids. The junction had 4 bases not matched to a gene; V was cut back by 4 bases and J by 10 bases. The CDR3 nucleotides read TGTGCCAGCAGCACAGGGGGTTTGGAGCAGTTCTTC. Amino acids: CASSTGGLEQFF.

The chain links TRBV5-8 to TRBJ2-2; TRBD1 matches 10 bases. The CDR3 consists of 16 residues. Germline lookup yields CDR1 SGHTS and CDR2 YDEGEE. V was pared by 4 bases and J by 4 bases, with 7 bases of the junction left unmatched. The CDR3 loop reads CASSHGTGDSTGELFF. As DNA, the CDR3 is TGTGCCAGCAGCCACGGGACAGGGGACAGCACCGGGGAGCTGTTTTTT.

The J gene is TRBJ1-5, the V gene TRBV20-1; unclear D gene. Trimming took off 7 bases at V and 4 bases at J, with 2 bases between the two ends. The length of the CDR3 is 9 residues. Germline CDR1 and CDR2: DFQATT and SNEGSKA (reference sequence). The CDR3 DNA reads TGCAGTGTAAATCAGCCCCAGCATTTT. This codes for CSVNQPQHF.

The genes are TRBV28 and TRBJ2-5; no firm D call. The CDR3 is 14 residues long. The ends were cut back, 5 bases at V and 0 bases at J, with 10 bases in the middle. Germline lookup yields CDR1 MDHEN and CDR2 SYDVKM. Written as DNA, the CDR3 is TGTGCCAGCAGTCCCATGAGGTACCAAGAGACCCAGTACTTC. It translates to CASSPMRYQETQYF. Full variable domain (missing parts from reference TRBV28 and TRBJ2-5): DVKVTQSSRYLVKRTGEKVFLECVQDMDHENMFWYRQDPGLGLRLIYFSYDVKMKEKGDIPEGYSVSREKKERFSLILESASTNQTSMYLCASSPMRYQETQYFGPGTRLLVL.

The CDR3 loop reads CASSRDRFKNTGELFF. Written as DNA, the CDR3 is TGTGCCAGCAGTAGGGACAGATTTAAGAACACCGGGGAGCTGTTTTTT. The chain employs TRBV25-1 and TRBJ2-2; the match to TRBD1 covers 7 bases. Losses at the gene ends were 5 bases for V and 1 base for J; bases not matched to a gene: 7. The CDR3 loop spans 16 amino acids. The V gene's germline CDR1 is MGHDK and CDR2 SYGVNS.

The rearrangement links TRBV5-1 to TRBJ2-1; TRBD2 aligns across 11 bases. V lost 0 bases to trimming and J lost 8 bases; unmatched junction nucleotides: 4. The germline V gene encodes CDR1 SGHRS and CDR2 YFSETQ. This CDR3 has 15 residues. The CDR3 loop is CASSLVSGGADEQFF. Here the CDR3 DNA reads TGCGCCAGCAGCTTGGTTAGCGGGGGGGCTGATGAGCAGTTCTTC.